A single sample gave rise to the 18 T cell receptor beta chains below, sequenced in a study of T-cell memory formation after mild COVID-19. TCRdb re-analysed the 5' RACE reads in MiXCR, keeping a single row per CDR3 protein. The data show hundreds of thousands of distinct CDR3 sequences, roughly 18% seen once. Material for sequencing was PBMCs or a T cell subset sorted from them (not recorded which). These receptors were collected from an adult woman who had mild COVID-19 (a few samples of this study predate the infection). Cell type and time point are not known.

This chain uses TRBV5-1 with TRBJ2-5; 10 positions match TRBD1. J gave up 4 bases and V 0 bases, and 6 bases lay outside the gene matches. Germline V gene data show CDR1 as SGHRS and CDR2 as YFSETQ. The CDR3 length is 16 residues. CDR3 sequence: CASSLAGTGVLETQYF. DNA of the CDR3: TGCGCCAGCAGCTTGGCCGGGACAGGGGTGTTAGAGACCCAGTACTTC. Full variable domain (rest looked up from reference TRBV5-1 and TRBJ2-5): KAGVTQTPRYLIKTRGQQVTLSCSPISGHRSVSWYQQTPGQGLQFLFEYFSETQRNKGNFPGRFSGRQFSNSRSEMNVSTLELGDSALYLCASSLAGTGVLETQYFGPGTRLLVL.

A few counts support this clonotype. The chain uses TRBV7-9 and TRBJ2-4; a possible D gene is TRBD2 (6 bases). The V gene lost 1 base and the J gene lost 10 bases, with 11 bases spanning the gap. Germline lookup yields CDR1 SEHNR and CDR2 FQNEAQ (reference sequence). The CDR3 totals 13 residues. This CDR3 is CASSLGNAGIQYF. For the CDR3, the DNA is TGTGCCAGCAGCTTAGGGAACGCGGGGATTCAGTACTTC.

This clonotype was found many times. J is TRBJ2-3 and V is TRBV5-4; D is possibly TRBD2 (5 bases). Trimming left V 0 bases short and J 0 bases short, with 5 bases between. The CDR3 runs to 14 residues. Looked up from germline, CDR1 is SGHNT and CDR2 is YYREEE (reference sequence). The CDR3 protein is CASSLGLSTDTQYF. The CDR3 DNA reads TGTGCCAGCAGCTTGGGACTAAGCACAGATACGCAGTATTTT.

This chain connects TRBV12-3 or TRBV12-4 to TRBJ1-2; tentatively, D is TRBD1 (5 bases). V was pared by 6 bases and J by 3 bases, with 23 bases between. The CDR3 length is 17 residues. The CDR3 loop reads CASSTNGRRDRYYGYTF. The DNA for the CDR3 is TGTGCCAGCAGCACTAATGGACGACGCGACAGATACTATGGCTACACCTTC.

Comments on this clonotype: Being one base from a much bigger clone, this may be a read error. The V and J genes are TRBV30 and TRBJ1-6; 7 positions match TRBD1. The CDR3 totals 15 residues. Germline CDR1 GTSNPN, CDR2 SVGIG (reference sequence). The CDR3 nucleotides are TGTGCCTGGAGAGGGGACAGTTATTATAATTCACTCCTCCACTTT. The encoded protein is CAWRGDSYYNSLLHF.

This clonotype has just a few counts. The chain uses TRBV5-1 and TRBJ1-1; no firm D call. V shed 3 bases and J shed 2 bases, with 11 bases lying between them. The CDR3 totals 14 residues. The germline CDR1 and CDR2 sequences are SGHRS and YFSETQ. The CDR3 nucleotides read TGCGCCAGCAGCTATACGGGAGCCAACACTGAAGCTTTCTTT. Protein product: CASSYTGANTEAFF.

The chain couples TRBV5-1 to TRBJ2-2, with D possibly matching TRBD2 (6 bases). The CDR3 runs to 17 residues. Germline V CDR1 and CDR2: SGHRS, YFSETQ. Trimming left V 1 base short and J 5 bases short, with 18 bases between. For the CDR3, the DNA is TGCGCCAGCAGCTTGAGACTTGGAGGGCCGGGAACCGGGGAGCTGTTTTTT. Translated: CASSLRLGGPGTGELFF.

In its sample, this clonotype was seen many times. V is TRBV7-8 and J is TRBJ2-2, with 8 bases lining up with TRBD2. Trimming cost V 4 bases and J 6 bases; bases outside gene matches: 19. The CDR3 runs to 19 residues. Germline V gene sequence: CDR1 SGHVS, CDR2 FQNEAQ. CDR3 in amino acids: CASSSPSWSGSRPPGELFF. The CDR3 DNA sequence: TGTGCCAGCAGCTCCCCAAGTTGGAGCGGGAGTCGCCCGCCCGGGGAGCTGTTTTTT.

This clonotype showed up just a few times. The chain joins TRBV6-5 to TRBJ1-6; 8 bases line up with TRBD1. CDR3 size: 13 residues. Looked up from germline, CDR1 is MNHEY and CDR2 is SVGAGI. V lost 6 bases and J lost 7; bases outside the gene matches: 2. In nucleotides, the CDR3 is TGTGCCAGCAGCAGGGGGCGGAATTCACCCCTCCACTTT. Amino acid sequence: CASSRGRNSPLHF.

V is TRBV23-1 and J is TRBJ1-6; 8 bases map to TRBD1. TRBV23-1 is reported as an ORF; its role is uncertain. The V and J ends lost 6 bases and 7 bases, in that order; junction bases with no gene match: 8. The CDR3 totals 15 residues. The CDR3 region has the DNA TGCGCCAGCAGCCCAGAAGACAGGGGAAATTCACCCCTCCACTTT. Its protein is CASSPEDRGNSPLHF.

This clonotype has ten or more counts. CDR3 sequence reads: CASSPGGAYNEQFF. In DNA form, the CDR3 reads TGTGCCAGCAGCCCAGGGGGGGCCTACAATGAGCAGTTCTTC. The chain uses TRBV14 and TRBJ2-1, with D perhaps being TRBD1 or TRBD2 (7 bases each). Deletions cut 4 bases from V and 2 bases from J, with 9 bases between. The length of the CDR3 is 14 residues. Germline V gives CDR1 SGHDN, CDR2 FVKESK.

This clonotype has a handful of counts. The rearrangement links TRBV18 to TRBJ2-7; TRBD1 or TRBD2 may be the D gene (5 bases each). Looked up from germline, CDR1 is KGHSH and CDR2 is LQKENI. This CDR3 is 13 amino acids long. V dropped 6 bases and J dropped 7 bases, with 16 bases sitting between them. DNA of the CDR3: TGTGCCAGCTCCATCGGTTTGGGGGAGGAGCAGTACTTC. Its translation: CASSIGLGEEQYF.

The gene calls are TRBV6-5 and TRBJ1-2; D gene ambiguous. V lost 6 bases, J lost 2 bases, and 13 bases lay in between. This CDR3 spans 14 amino acids. The germline gives CDR1 MNHEY, CDR2 SVGAGI. In DNA form, the CDR3 reads TGTGCCAGCAGGAGTGAGAACCCGAACTATGGCTACACCTTC. Protein sequence: CASRSENPNYGYTF.

The gene calls are TRBV10-3 and TRBJ2-7, with TRBD1 matching 8 bases. The germline V gene encodes CDR1 ENHRY and CDR2 SYGVKD. There are 14 residues in the CDR3. Germline trimming cut 3 bases from V and 2 bases from J; bases unmatched to any gene: 3. Here the CDR3 reads CAISEMDRAYEQYF. CDR3 in DNA: TGTGCCATCAGTGAAATGGACAGGGCCTACGAGCAGTACTTC.

J is TRBJ1-1 and V is TRBV2; D is ambiguous. The V gene lost 8 bases and the J gene lost 2 bases, with 21 bases spanning the gap. The germline V gene has CDR1 SNHLY and CDR2 FYNNEI. This CDR3 has 16 amino acids. CDR3 in amino acids: CASEKRAPEGNTEAFF. Written as DNA, the CDR3 is TGTGCCAGCGAAAAGCGGGCCCCGGAGGGTAACACTGAAGCTTTCTTT.

In its sample, this clonotype was seen many times. The chain links TRBV7-2 to TRBJ1-2; D remains ambiguous. Germline V gene sequence: CDR1 SGHTA, CDR2 FQGNSA. With 2 bases removed from V and 1 base from J, the gap between germline ends came to 2 bases. CDR3 length: 12 residues. In DNA, the CDR3 is TGTGCCAGCAGCTTAAGTAACTATGGCTACACCTTC. Protein: CASSLSNYGYTF.

This rearrangement joins TRBV11-3 to TRBJ2-1; 7 nucleotides match TRBD1. Per the germline V gene, CDR1 is SGHNT and CDR2 is YENEEA. With 7 bases clipped from V and 9 bases from J, the junction kept 9 bases outside the gene matches. CDR3 length equals 13 residues. The DNA of the CDR3 is TGTGCCAGCACTCGGACAGGCTCAAGTGAGCAGTTCTTC. The encoded protein is CASTRTGSSEQFF. Together with reference TRBV11-3 and TRBJ2-1, the CDR3 gives the full variable domain: EAGVVQSPRYKIIEKKQPVAFWCNPISGHNTLYWYLQNLGQGPELLIRYENEEAVDDSQLPKDRFSAERLKGVDSTLKIQPAELGDSAVYLCASTRTGSSEQFFGPGTRLTVL.

This clonotype was counted between two and nine times. The rearrangement uses TRBV6-4 and TRBJ2-3; 9 nucleotides match TRBD2. CDR1 is MRHNA, CDR2 SNTAGT, per germline. The CDR3 covers 15 residues. V was clipped by 2 bases and J by 2 bases; unmatched bases: 2. The CDR3 DNA reads TGTGCCAGCAGTGACCGGGGACTAGCCACAGATACGCAGTATTTT. As protein: CASSDRGLATDTQYF.